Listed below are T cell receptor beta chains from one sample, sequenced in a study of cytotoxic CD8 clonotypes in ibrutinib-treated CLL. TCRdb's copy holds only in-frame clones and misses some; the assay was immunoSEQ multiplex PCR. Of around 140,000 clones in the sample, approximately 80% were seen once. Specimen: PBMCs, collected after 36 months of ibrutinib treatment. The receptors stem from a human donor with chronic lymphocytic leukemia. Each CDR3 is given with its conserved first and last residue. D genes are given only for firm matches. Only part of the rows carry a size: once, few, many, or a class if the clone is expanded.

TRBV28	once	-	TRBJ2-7	CASSGPPLGEQYF	TGTGCCAGCAGTGGCCCCCCTCTCGGCGAGCAGTACTTC
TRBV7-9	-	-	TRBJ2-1	CASSYYHEQFF	TGTGCCAGCAGCTACTACCATGAGCAGTTCTTC
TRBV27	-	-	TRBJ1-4	CASSLRLWGKSNEKLFF	TGTGCCAGCAGTTTACGCCTCTGGGGGAAATCTAATGAAAAACTGTTTTTT
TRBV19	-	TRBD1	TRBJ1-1	CASNYGQGIDEAFF	TGTGCCAGTAACTACGGACAGGGGATCGATGAAGCTTTCTTT
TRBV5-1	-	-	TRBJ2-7	CASSSQGGHEQYF	TGCGCCAGCAGCTCCCAGGGTGGCCACGAGCAGTACTTC
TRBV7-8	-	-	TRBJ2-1	CASSPTDQRTPQFF	TGTGCCAGCAGCCCAACGGACCAGCGGACCCCACAGTTCTTC
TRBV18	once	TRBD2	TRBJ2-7	CASSPRLAGVYEQYF	TGTGCCAGCTCACCAAGGCTAGCGGGAGTCTACGAGCAGTACTTC
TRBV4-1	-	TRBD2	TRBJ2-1	CASSQEGSGSSGGFF	TGCGCCAGCAGCCAAGAGGGTAGCGGGAGTTCGGGAGGGTTCTTC
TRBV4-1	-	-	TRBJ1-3	CASSQDGLGALWGNTIYF	TGCGCCAGCAGCCAAGATGGGTTAGGGGCCTTGTGGGGAAACACCATATATTTT
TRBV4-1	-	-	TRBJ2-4	CASSQVILSKNIQYF	TGCGCCAGCAGCCAAGTAATACTGAGCAAAAACATTCAGTACTTC
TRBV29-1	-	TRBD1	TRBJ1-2	CSVEGTGPFHYGYTF	TGCAGCGTTGAAGGGACAGGTCCTTTTCACTATGGCTACACCTTC
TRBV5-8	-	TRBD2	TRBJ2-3	CASSPGLAGSTDTQYF	TGTGCCAGCAGCCCGGGACTAGCGGGTAGCACAGATACGCAGTATTTT
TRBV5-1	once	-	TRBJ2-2	CASSPPGGSNTGELFF	TGCGCCAGCAGCCCACCGGGGGGCTCGAACACCGGGGAGCTGTTTTTT
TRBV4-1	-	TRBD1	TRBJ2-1	CASSRKWDRDRKDYEQFF	TGCGCCAGCAGCCGCAAATGGGACCGGGACAGAAAAGACTATGAGCAGTTCTTC
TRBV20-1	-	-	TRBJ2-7	CSASPGHEQYF	TGCAGTGCTAGTCCCGGCCACGAGCAGTACTTC
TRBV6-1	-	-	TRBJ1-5	CASMVGFGNQPQHF	TGTGCCAGCATGGTGGGTTTTGGCAATCAGCCCCAGCATTTT
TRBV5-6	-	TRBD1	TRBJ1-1	CASSYSTWTGTNTEAFF	TGTGCCAGCAGCTACTCAACCTGGACAGGGACCAACACTGAAGCTTTCTTT
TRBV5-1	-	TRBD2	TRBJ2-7	CASSGTSGSHSYEQYF	TGCGCCAGCTCCGGGACTAGCGGGAGCCACTCCTACGAGCAGTACTTC
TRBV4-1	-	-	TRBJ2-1	CASSQFPGQAAEQFF	TGCGCCAGCAGCCAATTCCCTGGCCAGGCCGCTGAGCAGTTCTTC
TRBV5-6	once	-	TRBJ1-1	CASSRDVAIEAFF	TGTGCCAGCAGTCGGGACGTAGCTATTGAAGCTTTCTTT
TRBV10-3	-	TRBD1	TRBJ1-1	CAISALDRVGTEAFF	TGTGCCATCAGTGCCCTCGACAGGGTTGGCACTGAAGCTTTCTTT
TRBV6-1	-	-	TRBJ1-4	CASNWGTNEKLFF	TGTGCCAGCAACTGGGGAACTAATGAAAAACTGTTTTTT